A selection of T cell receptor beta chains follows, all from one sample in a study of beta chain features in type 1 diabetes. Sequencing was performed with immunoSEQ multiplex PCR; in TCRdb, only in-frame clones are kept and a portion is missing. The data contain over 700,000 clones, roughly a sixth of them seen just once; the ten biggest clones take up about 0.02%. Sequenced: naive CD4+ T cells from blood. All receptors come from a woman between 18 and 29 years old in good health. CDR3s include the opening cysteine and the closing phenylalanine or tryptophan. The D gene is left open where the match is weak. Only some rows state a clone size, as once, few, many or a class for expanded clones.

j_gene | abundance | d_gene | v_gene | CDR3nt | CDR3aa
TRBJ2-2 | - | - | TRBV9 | TGTGCCAGCAGCGTAGTCGGAAAGAACACCGGGGAGCTGTTTTTT | CASSVVGKNTGELFF
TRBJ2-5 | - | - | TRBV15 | TGTGCCACCAGCAGAGGACCGCCTAAAGGCGGAGAGACCCAGTACTTC | CATSRGPPKGGETQYF
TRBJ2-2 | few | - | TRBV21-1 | TGTGCCAGCAGCAAAGTTGAGAGCACCGGGGAGCTGTTTTTT | CASSKVESTGELFF
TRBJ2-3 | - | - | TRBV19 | TGTGCATCGGCGGAAACGTCAGATACGCAGTATTTT | CASAETSDTQYF
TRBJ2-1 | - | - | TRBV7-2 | TGTGCCAGCAGCCCAGGGAGTGTGGTCTACAATGAGCAGTTCTTC | CASSPGSVVYNEQFF
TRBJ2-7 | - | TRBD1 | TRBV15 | TGTGCCACCAGGACAGGGAACGAGCAGTACTTC | CATRTGNEQYF
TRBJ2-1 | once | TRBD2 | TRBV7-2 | TGTGCCAGCAGCCTAAGACTAGCGGGCAGCTCCTACAATGAGCAGTTCTTC | CASSLRLAGSSYNEQFF
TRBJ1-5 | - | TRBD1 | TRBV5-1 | TGCGCCAGCAGTTTAGGAGACAGGGTCGATCAGCCCCAGCATTTT | CASSLGDRVDQPQHF
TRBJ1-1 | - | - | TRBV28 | TGTGCCAGCTTTTACACGATGAACACTGAAGCTTTCTTT | CASFYTMNTEAFF
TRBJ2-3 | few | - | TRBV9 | TGTGCCAGCAGCGTAGTCCGGGACGACACAGATACGCAGTATTTT | CASSVVRDDTDTQYF
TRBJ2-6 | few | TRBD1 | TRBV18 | TGTGCCAGCTCACCCGCAGGGGGTCTCTCTGGGGCCAACGTCCTGACTTTC | CASSPAGGLSGANVLTF
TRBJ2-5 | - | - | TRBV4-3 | TGCGCCAGCACCCCCGGGTACCAAGAGACCCAGTACTTC | CASTPGYQETQYF
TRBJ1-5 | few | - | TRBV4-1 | TGCGCCAGCAGCCAAGGGGGGCGACAGCCCCAGCATTTT | CASSQGGRQPQHF
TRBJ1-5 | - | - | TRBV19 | TGTGCCAGTAGTATAGGCAGGACAGACAATCAGCCCCAGCATTTT | CASSIGRTDNQPQHF
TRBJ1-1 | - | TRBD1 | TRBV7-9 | TGTGCCAGCAGCTCAGGACAGGGGAGCACTGAAGCTTTCTTT | CASSSGQGSTEAFF
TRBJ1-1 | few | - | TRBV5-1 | TGCGCCAGCAGCTTTGAACTTTACACTGAAGCTTTCTTT | CASSFELYTEAFF
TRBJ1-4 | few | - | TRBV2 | TGTGCCAGCAGTACAGGGCCCGGAGGGGAAAAACTGTTTTTT | CASSTGPGGEKLFF
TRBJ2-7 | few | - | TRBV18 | TGTGCCAGCTCACCACCCGGACAGAACTCCTACGAGCAGTACTTC | CASSPPGQNSYEQYF
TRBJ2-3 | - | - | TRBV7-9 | TGTGCCAGCAGCCAGGGTTCGGGCACAGATACGCAGTATTTT | CASSQGSGTDTQYF
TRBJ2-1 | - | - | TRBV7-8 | TGTGCCAGCAGCTTAGGACAGAGACCCGGCGATGAGCAGTTCTTC | CASSLGQRPGDEQFF
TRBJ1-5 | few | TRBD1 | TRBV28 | TGTGCCAGCAGGAAGACAGGGGGCGGCAATCAGCCCCAGCATTTT | CASRKTGGGNQPQHF
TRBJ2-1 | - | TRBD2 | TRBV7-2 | TGTGCCAGCAGCTTATGGACTAGCAGCAACAATGAGCAGTTCTTC | CASSLWTSSNNEQFF
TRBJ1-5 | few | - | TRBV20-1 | TGCAGTGCTAGTGGTCAGCATTTT | CSASGQHF
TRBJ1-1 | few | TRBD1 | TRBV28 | TGTGCCAGCAGTTCAGGGGGATGGGACACTGAAGCTTTCTTT | CASSSGGWDTEAFF
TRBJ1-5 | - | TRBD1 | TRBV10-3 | TGTGCCAGCTCGGGACAGGGAAGTGATAAGCCCCAGCATTTT | CASSGQGSDKPQHF
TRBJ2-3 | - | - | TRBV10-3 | TGTGCCATCAGTGAGACTAGTTCGAGCGCAGATACGCAGTATTTT | CAISETSSSADTQYF
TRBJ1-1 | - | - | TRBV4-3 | TGCGCCAGCAGCTCACAGGGTTGGGGGAACACTGAAGCTTTCTTT | CASSSQGWGNTEAFF
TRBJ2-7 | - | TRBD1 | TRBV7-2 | TGTGCCAGCAGCTTTGGGACAGGGGGCGAGCAGTACTTC | CASSFGTGGEQYF
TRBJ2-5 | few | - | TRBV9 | TGTGCCAGCAGCGTCGCTAGGTTCACAGAGACCCAGTACTTC | CASSVARFTETQYF
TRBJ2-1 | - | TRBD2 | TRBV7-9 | TGTGCCAGCAGCTTCAGCGGGAACCTCTACAATGAGCAGTTCTTC | CASSFSGNLYNEQFF
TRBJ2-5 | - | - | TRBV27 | TGTGCCAGCAGTTTGCGGGAACAAGAGACCCAGTACTTC | CASSLREQETQYF
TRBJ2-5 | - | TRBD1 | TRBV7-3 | TGTGCCAGCAGAGGACAGGGAGGAATTTGGGAGACCCAGTACTTC | CASRGQGGIWETQYF
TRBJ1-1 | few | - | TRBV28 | TGTGCCAGCACAAAGACCGTGAGTGAAGCTTTCTTT | CASTKTVSEAFF
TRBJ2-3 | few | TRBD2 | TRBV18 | TGTGCCAGCTCACCACCGCTCAGCGGGAGCGGGGATACGCAGTATTTT | CASSPPLSGSGDTQYF
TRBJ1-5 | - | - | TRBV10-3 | TGTGCCATCGCGCCGGAGGTAAATCAGCCCCAGCATTTT | CAIAPEVNQPQHF
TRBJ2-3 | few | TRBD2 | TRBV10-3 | TGTGCCATCAGGGCTAGCGGGAGCATCTGGTCTGGAGATACGCAGTATTTT | CAIRASGSIWSGDTQYF
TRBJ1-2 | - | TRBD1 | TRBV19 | TGTGCCAGTAGTATAGCGCAAAGACAGGGGGCTGGCTACTATGGCTACACCTTC | CASSIAQRQGAGYYGYTF
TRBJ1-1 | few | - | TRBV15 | TGTGCCACCAGCCGAGGACGGGGGAACACTGAAGCTTTCTTT | CATSRGRGNTEAFF
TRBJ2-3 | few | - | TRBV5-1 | TGCGCCAGCAGCTTGGTTCCCCAGAGCACAGATACGCAGTATTTT | CASSLVPQSTDTQYF
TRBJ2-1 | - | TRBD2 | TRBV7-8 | TGTGCCAGCAGCTTAGGCGCGGGAGTCTCGGTGAGTGAGCAGTTCTTC | CASSLGAGVSVSEQFF
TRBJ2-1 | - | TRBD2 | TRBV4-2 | TGTGCCAGCCAACTAGCGGGAGATATCTACAATGAGCAGTTCTTC | CASQLAGDIYNEQFF
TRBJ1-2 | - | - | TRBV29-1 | TGCAGCGTTGACGGGGGGCTAGCTGGCTACACCTTC | CSVDGGLAGYTF
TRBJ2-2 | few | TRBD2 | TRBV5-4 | TGTGCCAGCAGCCTGACCGGACTAGCCTCCGGGGAGCTGTTTTTT | CASSLTGLASGELFF
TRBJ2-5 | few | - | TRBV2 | TGTGCCAGCAGTGAAGCGCTTCCTAGAGAGCAATTGGACCAGTACTTC | CASSEALPREQLDQYF
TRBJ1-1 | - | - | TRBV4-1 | TGCGCCAGCAGGGGCGTGGGGAAAACTGAAGCTTTCTTT | CASRGVGKTEAFF
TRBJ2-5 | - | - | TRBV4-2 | TGTGCCAGCAGCCAAGATCTAAGCGGGTGGGGAGAGACCCAGTACTTC | CASSQDLSGWGETQYF